This TCR beta chain was recorded in a study of blood T cell repertoires in COVID-19. Study-level background: T cells, B-cell-depleted T cells, or PBMCs provided the cDNA or gDNA that served as material.

CDR1 and CDR2 (germline): MNHEY, SVGAGI. The CDR3 spans 14 residues. V trimming: 6 bases; J trimming: 7 bases; junction bases outside the gene matches: 7. In the original workflow: The authors estimated nucleated cell counts from reference gene primer amplification. TCRdb's table, derived via immunoSEQ multiplex PCR, lists solely in-frame clones and lacks some. For V, J and clone size, that table is used; D and trimming come from the DNA. Altogether about 260,000 clones are present, more than 75% being singletons, with the ten largest covering over 8%. The origin of this receptor is a man aged 35 to 55 with active or convalescent COVID-19. Source material: peripheral blood. The chain has TRBV6-5 and TRBJ2-4, with 9 bases identical to TRBD1. The CDR3 region has the DNA TGTGCCAGCAGAATAAGGGACAGGGCTAACATTCAGTACTTC. Translating it yields CASRIRDRANIQYF.